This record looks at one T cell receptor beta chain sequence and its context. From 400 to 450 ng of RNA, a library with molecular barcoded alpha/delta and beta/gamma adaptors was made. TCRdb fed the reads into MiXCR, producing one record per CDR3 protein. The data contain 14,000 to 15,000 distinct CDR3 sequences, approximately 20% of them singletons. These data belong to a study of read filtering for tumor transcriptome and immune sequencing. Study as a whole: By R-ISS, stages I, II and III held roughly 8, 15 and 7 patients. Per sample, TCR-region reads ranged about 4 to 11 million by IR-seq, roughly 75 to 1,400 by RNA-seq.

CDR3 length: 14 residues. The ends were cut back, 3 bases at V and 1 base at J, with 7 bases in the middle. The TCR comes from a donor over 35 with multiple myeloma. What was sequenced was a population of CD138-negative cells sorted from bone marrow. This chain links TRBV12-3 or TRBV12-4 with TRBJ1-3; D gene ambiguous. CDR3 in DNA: TGTGCCAGCAGTTTGGTGTCATCTGGAAACACCATATATTTT. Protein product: CASSLVSSGNTIYF.